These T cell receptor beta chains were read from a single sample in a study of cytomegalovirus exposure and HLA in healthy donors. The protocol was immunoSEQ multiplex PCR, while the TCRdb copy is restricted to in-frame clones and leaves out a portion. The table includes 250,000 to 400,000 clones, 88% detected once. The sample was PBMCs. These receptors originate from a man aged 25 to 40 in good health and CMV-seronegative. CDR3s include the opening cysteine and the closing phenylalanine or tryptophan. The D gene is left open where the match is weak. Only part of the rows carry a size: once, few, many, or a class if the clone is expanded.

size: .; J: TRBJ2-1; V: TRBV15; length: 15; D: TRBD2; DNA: TGTGCCACCAGCAGAACTAGCGGGGGGAACAATGAGCAGTTCTTC; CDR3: CATSRTSGGNNEQFF
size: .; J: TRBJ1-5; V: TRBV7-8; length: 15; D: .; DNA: TGTGCCAGCAGCTTATCCTTATATAGCAATCAGCCCCAGCATTTT; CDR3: CASSLSLYSNQPQHF
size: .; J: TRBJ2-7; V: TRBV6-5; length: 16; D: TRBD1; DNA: TGTGCCAGCAGTTACAAGAGACCGGGACAGGGGTACGAGCAGTACTTC; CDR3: CASSYKRPGQGYEQYF
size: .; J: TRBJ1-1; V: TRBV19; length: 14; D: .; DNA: TGTGCCAGTAGTAGCAGCGGCCGGGCAACTCCTCCTCTGTTT; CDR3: CASSSSGRATPPLF
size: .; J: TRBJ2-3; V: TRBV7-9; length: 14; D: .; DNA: TGTGCCAGCAGCTTATTGACAGGACCTGATACGCAGTATTTT; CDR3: CASSLLTGPDTQYF
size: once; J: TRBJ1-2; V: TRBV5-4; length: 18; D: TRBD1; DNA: TGTGCCAGCAGCTTGGCCCACAGGGGTGGACATGAGATCTATGGCTACACCTTC; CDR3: CASSLAHRGGHEIYGYTF
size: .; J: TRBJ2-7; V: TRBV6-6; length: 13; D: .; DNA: TGTGCCAGCCAGGGTTTTCTTAGCTACGAGCAGTACTTC; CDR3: CASQGFLSYEQYF
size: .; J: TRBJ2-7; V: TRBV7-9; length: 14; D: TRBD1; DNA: TGTGCCAGCAGGATAACAGGGGGCTGGTACGAGCAGTACTTC; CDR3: CASRITGGWYEQYF
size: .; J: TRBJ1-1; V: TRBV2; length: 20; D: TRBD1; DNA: TGTGCCAGCAAAAGGGGCTCACTGCTCCGGGACAGGTTCATGAACACTGAAGCTTTCTTT; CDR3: CASKRGSLLRDRFMNTEAFF
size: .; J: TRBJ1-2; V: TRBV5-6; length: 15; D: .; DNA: TGTGCCAGCAGCTTTTTTTACGCGGGAAATTATGGCTACACCTTC; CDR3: CASSFFYAGNYGYTF
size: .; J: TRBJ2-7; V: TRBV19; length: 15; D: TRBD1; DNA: TGTGCCAGTAGTGCAGGGACAGGGCGGGCGTACGAGCAGTACTTC; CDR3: CASSAGTGRAYEQYF
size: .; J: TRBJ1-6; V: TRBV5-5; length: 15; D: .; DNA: TGTGCCAGCTCAGGAATGCGACAGACAATTCCACCCCTCCACTTT; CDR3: CASSGMRQTIPPLHF
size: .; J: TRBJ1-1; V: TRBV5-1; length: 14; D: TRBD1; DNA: TGCGCCAGCAGCTTCGACAGGGGAGACACTGAAGCTTTCTTT; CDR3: CASSFDRGDTEAFF
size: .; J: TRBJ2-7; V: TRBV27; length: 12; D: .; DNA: TGTGCCAGCAGTTTATGGGGGAGGGAGCAGTACTTC; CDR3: CASSLWGREQYF
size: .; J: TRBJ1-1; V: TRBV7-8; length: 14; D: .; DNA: TGTGCCAGCAGCTTAGCAGGGAGCGGAACTGAAGCTTTCTTT; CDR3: CASSLAGSGTEAFF
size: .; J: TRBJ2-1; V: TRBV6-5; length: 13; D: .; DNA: TGTGCCAGCAGTTACCGGTCCTACAATGAGCAGTTCTTC; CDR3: CASSYRSYNEQFF
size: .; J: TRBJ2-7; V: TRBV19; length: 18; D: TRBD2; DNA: TGTGCCAGTAGCCTCGGACTAGCGGGGGGCCCGAATTACTACGAGCAGTACTTC; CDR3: CASSLGLAGGPNYYEQYF
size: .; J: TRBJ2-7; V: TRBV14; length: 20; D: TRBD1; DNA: TGTGCCAGCAGCCAAGGAGCCCTCATCCGGGACAGGGTATATACCTACGAGCAGTACTTC; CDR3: CASSQGALIRDRVYTYEQYF
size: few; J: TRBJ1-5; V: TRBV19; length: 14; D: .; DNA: TGTGCCAGTAGTATAGGACAGGCGGATCAGCCCCAGCATTTT; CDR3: CASSIGQADQPQHF
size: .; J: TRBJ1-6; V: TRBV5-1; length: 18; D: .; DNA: TGCGCCAGCAGCTTGGCCACGGTCTCGAGCTCCTATAATTCACCCCTCCACTTT; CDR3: CASSLATVSSSYNSPLHF
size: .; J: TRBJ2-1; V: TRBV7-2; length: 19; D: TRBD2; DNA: TGTGCCAGCAGCTTTTCATTGGGACTAGCGGTGCTCTCCTACAATGAGCAGTTCTTC; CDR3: CASSFSLGLAVLSYNEQFF
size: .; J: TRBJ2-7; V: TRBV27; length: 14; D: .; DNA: TGTGCCAGCAGTTTAGGGACGGGGGCCTACGAGCAGTACTTC; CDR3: CASSLGTGAYEQYF
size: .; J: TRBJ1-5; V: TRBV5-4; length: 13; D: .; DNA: TGTGCCAGCAGCTTCGGCCAGGGTCAGCCCCAGCATTTT; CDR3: CASSFGQGQPQHF
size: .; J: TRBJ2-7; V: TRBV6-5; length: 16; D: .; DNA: TGTGCCAGCAGTTACCGGTACAGACTGCCGGGATACGAGCAGTACTTC; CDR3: CASSYRYRLPGYEQYF
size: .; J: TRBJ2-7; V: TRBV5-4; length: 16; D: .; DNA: TGTGCCAGCAGCGTTTTCGACCCTGGACTGATATACGAGCAGTACTTC; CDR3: CASSVFDPGLIYEQYF
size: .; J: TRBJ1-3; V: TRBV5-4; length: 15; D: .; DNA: TGTGCCAGCAGCTTTGGGGGGGGCGATGGAAACACCATATATTTT; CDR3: CASSFGGGDGNTIYF
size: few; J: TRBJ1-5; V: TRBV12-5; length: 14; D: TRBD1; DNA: TGTGCTAGTGGTCCCGGACAGGCCTCTCAGCCCCAGCATTTT; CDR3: CASGPGQASQPQHF
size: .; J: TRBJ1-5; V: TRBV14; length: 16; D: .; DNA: TGTGCCAGCAGCCAAGATGTCGGGGAACTCAATCAGCCCCAGCATTTT; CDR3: CASSQDVGELNQPQHF
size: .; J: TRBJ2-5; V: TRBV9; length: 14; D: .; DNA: TGTGCCAGCAGCGTAGTTCCCTCTCTAGAGACCCAGTACTTC; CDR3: CASSVVPSLETQYF
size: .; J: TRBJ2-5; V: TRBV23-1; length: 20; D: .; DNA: TGCGCCAGCAGTCAATCCATTCCCCGGCCAAAGAGGCATCCTAAAGAGACCCAGTACTTC; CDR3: CASSQSIPRPKRHPKETQYF
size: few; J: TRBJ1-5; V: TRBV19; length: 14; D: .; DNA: TGTGCCAGTAGTGCGGGACGGCGCAATCAGCCCCAGCATTTT; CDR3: CASSAGRRNQPQHF
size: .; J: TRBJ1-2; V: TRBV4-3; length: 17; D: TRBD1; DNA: TGCGCCAGCAGCCAAGATGGGATCAGGGGGCTAAGAGATGGCTACACCTTC; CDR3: CASSQDGIRGLRDGYTF
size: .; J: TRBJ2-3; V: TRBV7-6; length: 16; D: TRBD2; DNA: TGTGCCAGCAGCCACATCGGCGGGGGGGCGTACGATACGCAGTATTTT; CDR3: CASSHIGGGAYDTQYF
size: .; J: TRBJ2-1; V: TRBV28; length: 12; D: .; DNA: TGTGCCAGCAGCCGTAGCGCGGTGAAGCAGTTCTTC; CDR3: CASSRSAVKQFF
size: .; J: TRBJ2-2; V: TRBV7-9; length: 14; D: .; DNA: TGTGCCAGCAGCTTAGTGGCCGACACCGGGGAGCTGTTTTTT; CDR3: CASSLVADTGELFF
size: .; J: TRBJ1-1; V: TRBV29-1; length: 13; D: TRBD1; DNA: TGCAGCGTCGATACAGGGGAGAGCACTGAAGCTTTCTTT; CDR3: CSVDTGESTEAFF
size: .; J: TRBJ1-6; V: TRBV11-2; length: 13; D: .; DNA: TGTGCCAGCAGCTTAGGGGGCTTCTCACCCCTCCACTTT; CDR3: CASSLGGFSPLHF
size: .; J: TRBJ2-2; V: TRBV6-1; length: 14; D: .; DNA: TGTGCCAGCAGTGCGAAGGGGCATACCGGGGAGCTGTTTTTT; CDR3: CASSAKGHTGELFF
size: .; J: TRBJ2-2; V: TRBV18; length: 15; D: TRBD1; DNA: TGTGCCAGCTCACCTGGACAGGCCAACACCGGGGAGCTGTTTTTT; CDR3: CASSPGQANTGELFF
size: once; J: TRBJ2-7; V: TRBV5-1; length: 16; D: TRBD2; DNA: TGCGCCAGCAGCGCAAGACTAGCGGGGGGGCCCTACGAGCAGTACTTC; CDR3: CASSARLAGGPYEQYF
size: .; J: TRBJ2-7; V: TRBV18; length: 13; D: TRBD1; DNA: TGTGCCAGCTCCCAATTAGACAGGGGCGAGCAGTACTTC; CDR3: CASSQLDRGEQYF
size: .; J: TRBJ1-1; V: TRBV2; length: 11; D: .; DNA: TGTGCCAGCAGCTTGAACACTGAAGCTTTCTTT; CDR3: CASSLNTEAFF
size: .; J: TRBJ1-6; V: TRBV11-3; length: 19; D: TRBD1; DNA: TGTGCCAGCAGCCCGGTGACAGGGTTTACCCCAGGAGGGACTTCACCCCTCCACTTT; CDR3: CASSPVTGFTPGGTSPLHF
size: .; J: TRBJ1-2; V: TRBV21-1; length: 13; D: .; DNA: TGTGCCAGCAGCACGGTGGACAGGGTTGGCTACACCTTC; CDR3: CASSTVDRVGYTF
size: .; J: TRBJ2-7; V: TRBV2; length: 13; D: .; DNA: TGTGCCAGCAGGCCGGTCCCGCTCGGGGAGCAGTACTTC; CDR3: CASRPVPLGEQYF
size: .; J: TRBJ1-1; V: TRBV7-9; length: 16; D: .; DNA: TGTGCCAGCAGCTACCCAAGGAGGGACGGGAACACTGAAGCTTTCTTT; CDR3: CASSYPRRDGNTEAFF
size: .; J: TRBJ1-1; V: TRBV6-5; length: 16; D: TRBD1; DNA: TGTGCCAGCAGTTACTCAGACGGGACAGGGGTACCTGAAGCTTTCTTT; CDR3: CASSYSDGTGVPEAFF
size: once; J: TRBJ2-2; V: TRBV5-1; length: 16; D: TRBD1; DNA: TGCGCCAGCAGCCGGGGACAGGGCGTTGACACCGGGGAGCTGTTTTTT; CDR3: CASSRGQGVDTGELFF
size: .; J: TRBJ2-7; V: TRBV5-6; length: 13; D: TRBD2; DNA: TGTGCCAGCAGCTTCGGACTAGCGGGGGAGCAGTACTTC; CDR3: CASSFGLAGEQYF
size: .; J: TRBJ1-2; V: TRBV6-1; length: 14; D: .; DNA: TGTGCCAGCAGTGAAGGGGGGGGCCTCTATGGCTACACCTTC; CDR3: CASSEGGGLYGYTF
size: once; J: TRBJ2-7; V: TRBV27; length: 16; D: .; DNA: TGTGCCAGCAGTAGGCGTGGACAGAGTTCAGCCTACGAGCAGTACTTC; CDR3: CASSRRGQSSAYEQYF
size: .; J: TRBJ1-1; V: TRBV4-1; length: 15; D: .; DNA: TGCGCCAGCAGCCAAGATCGGAGAATGAACACTGAAGCTTTCTTT; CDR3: CASSQDRRMNTEAFF
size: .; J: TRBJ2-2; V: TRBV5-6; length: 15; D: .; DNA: TGTGCCAGCAGCTTGTACGGGACTAACACCGGGGAGCTGTTTTTT; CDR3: CASSLYGTNTGELFF
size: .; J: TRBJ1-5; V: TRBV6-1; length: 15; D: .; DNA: TGTGCCAGCAGCCCCTCTCAGGGCCCGAATCAGCCCCAGCATTTT; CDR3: CASSPSQGPNQPQHF
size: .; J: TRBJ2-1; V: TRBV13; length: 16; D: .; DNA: TGTGCCAGCAGCCCGAGCCTATTAAGCTCCTACAATGAGCAGTTCTTC; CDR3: CASSPSLLSSYNEQFF
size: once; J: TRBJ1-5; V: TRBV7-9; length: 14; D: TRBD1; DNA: TGTGCCAGCAGCTTAGAACAGGGGGGACAGCCCCAGCATTTT; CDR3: CASSLEQGGQPQHF
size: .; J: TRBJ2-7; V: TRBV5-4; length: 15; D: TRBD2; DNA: TGTGCCAGCAGTTCTGCGGCTAGCGGGGCTGGGGGGCAGTACTTC; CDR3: CASSSAASGAGGQYF